One and the same sample provided the 9 T cell receptor beta chains below, sequenced in a study of T cell repertoires in cytomegalovirus infection. One entry per CDR3 protein, called by TCRdb with MiXCR from the reads. The top ten clones hold over 45% of a sample with some 500,000 distinct CDR3 sequences, roughly 43% of them seen once. Their specific antigens are unknown. The sample consisted of cultured PBMCs, taken from culture after CMV antigen stimulation. The source is a human donor in good health (CMV status not recorded). Some clones in this sample may be carry-over from other donors' samples.

This clonotype was detected a few times. The chain joins TRBV7-2 to TRBJ1-2; D is possibly TRBD1 (5 bases). The length of the CDR3 is 15 residues. Trimming took 5 bases from V and 4 from J, leaving 17 bases between them. The V gene's germline CDR1 is SGHTA and CDR2 FQGNSA. CDR3 sequence reads: CASSATGGGPYGYTF. DNA of the CDR3: TGTGCCAGCAGCGCCACTGGGGGGGGACCCTATGGCTACACCTTC.

This clonotype has more than one count but fewer than ten. The chain is built from TRBV12-3 or TRBV12-4 and TRBJ2-3; D not certain. Trimming cost V 0 bases and J 6 bases, with 10 bases left between them. The CDR3 loop spans 14 amino acids. CDR3 residues: CASSLASEEDTQYF. Here the CDR3 DNA reads TGTGCCAGCAGTTTAGCGTCCGAGGAGGATACGCAGTATTTT.

This clonotype has more than one count but fewer than ten. The rearrangement joins TRBV6-2 or TRBV6-3 to TRBJ1-1; D unclear. V shed 6 bases and J shed 11 bases, with 16 bases lying between them. The CDR3 extends over 12 amino acids. Germline CDR1 reads MNHEY; CDR2 reads SVGEGT. CDR3 nucleotides: TGTGCCAGCAGCACCCCACCCGGGAAGGCTTTCTTT. It is translated as CASSTPPGKAFF.

The sample holds many counts of this clonotype. The chain uses TRBV18 and TRBJ1-1, with D unclear. The germline V and J ends were trimmed by 8 bases and 0 bases, with 10 bases remaining between them. Germline V CDR1 and CDR2: KGHSH, LQKENI. The CDR3 is 13 amino acids. The CDR3 region is CASSPQLNTEAFF. The CDR3 DNA follows: TGTGCCAGCAGTCCACAGTTGAACACTGAAGCTTTCTTT.

Concerning this clonotype itself: The missing conserved phenylalanine or tryptophan at the end of this CDR3 makes a read error likely. V usage is TRBV6-8 and J usage is TRBJ2-5; 9 bases match TRBD1. V dropped 5 bases and J dropped 5; count of bases not matched to a gene: 12. This CDR3 spans 16 amino acids. CDR1 and CDR2 (germline): MNHGY, SAAAGT. Written as DNA, the CDR3 is TGTGCCAGCAGTCCGCCGGGACAGGGTATTCAGGAGACCCAGTACTCC. Translated: CASSPPGQGIQETQYS.

The gene calls are TRBV28 and TRBJ2-7; possibly TRBD1 for D (6 bases). Trimming removed 5 bases from V and 2 bases from J, with 13 bases in between. The CDR3 loop spans 14 amino acids. Germline CDR1 is MDHEN and CDR2 is SYDVKM. CDR3 sequence reads: CASSVVDRPYEQYF. CDR3 nucleotide sequence: TGTGCCAGCAGTGTGGTGGACAGACCCTACGAGCAGTACTTC.

V and J are TRBV25-1 and TRBJ2-1, with 9 bases lining up with TRBD2. The V and J ends lost 5 bases and 4 bases, in that order; junction bases with no gene match: 12. Germline assignment: CDR1 MGHDK and CDR2 SYGVNS. The CDR3 contains 17 residues. The CDR3 protein is CASSPPGFSGGYNEQFF. In DNA, the CDR3 is TGTGCCAGCAGTCCCCCCGGGTTTAGCGGGGGATACAATGAGCAGTTCTTC.

The chain combines TRBV30 with TRBJ1-3; D remains ambiguous. V lost 5 bases and J 0 bases, leaving 11 bases between the germline ends. This CDR3 has 14 amino acids. Looked up from germline, CDR1 is GTSNPN and CDR2 is SVGIG (reference sequence). The CDR3 region is CAWWPRNSGNTIYF. The CDR3 nucleotides read TGTGCCTGGTGGCCGAGAAACTCTGGAAACACCATATATTTT.

The chain recombines TRBV6-2 or TRBV6-3 with TRBJ2-6, with D unclear. V shed 5 bases and J shed 5 bases, with 10 bases lying between them. Germline assignment: CDR1 MNHEY and CDR2 SVGEGT. CDR3 length: 14 residues. CDR3 nucleotides: TGTGCCAGCAGTCGGATTGACAGGGCCAACGTCCTGACTTTC. It yields the protein CASSRIDRANVLTF.